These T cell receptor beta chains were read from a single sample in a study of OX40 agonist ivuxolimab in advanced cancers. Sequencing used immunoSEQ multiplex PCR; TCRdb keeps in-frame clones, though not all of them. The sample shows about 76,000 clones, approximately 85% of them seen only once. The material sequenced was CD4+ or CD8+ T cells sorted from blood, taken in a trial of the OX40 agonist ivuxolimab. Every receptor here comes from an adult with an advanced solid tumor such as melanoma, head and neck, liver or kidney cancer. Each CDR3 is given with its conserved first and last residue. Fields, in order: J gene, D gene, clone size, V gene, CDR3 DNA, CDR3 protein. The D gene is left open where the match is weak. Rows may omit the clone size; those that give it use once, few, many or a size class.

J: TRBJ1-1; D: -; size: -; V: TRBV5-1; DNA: TGCGCCAGCAGCTCCACGACGGGACACGGGAACACTGAAGCTTTCTTT; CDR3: CASSSTTGHGNTEAFF
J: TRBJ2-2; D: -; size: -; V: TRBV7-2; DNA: TGTGCCAGCAGCTTAGTTTTGTACACCGGGGAGCTGTTTTTT; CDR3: CASSLVLYTGELFF
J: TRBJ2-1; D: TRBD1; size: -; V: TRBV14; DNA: TGTGCCAGCAGCCAAGGGGCAGGGGGAAGGAATGAGCAGTTCTTC; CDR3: CASSQGAGGRNEQFF
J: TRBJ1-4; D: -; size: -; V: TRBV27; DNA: TGTGCCAGCCGAGCCCATGATAATGAAAAACTGTTTTTT; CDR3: CASRAHDNEKLFF
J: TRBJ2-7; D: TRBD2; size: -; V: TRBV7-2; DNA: TGTGCCAGCAGCACTAGCGGGGGGGCGAACGAGCAGTACTTC; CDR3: CASSTSGGANEQYF
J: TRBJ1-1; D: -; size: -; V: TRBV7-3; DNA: TGTGCCAGCAGCTTAGCTATGAACACTGAAGCTTTCTTT; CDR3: CASSLAMNTEAFF
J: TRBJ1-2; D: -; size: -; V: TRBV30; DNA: TGTGCCTGGAGTAGCGCTTCCTATGGCTACACCTTC; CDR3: CAWSSASYGYTF
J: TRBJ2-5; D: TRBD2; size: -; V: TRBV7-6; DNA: TGTGCCAGCAGCTTAGGGGAGCGGGGGGGCTCGAGGACCCAGTACTTC; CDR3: CASSLGERGGSRTQYF
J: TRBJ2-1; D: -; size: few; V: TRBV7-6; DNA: TGTGCCAGCAGCTTATTATCGGGGGCGGCCTGGGGCAATGAGCAGTTCTTC; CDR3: CASSLLSGAAWGNEQFF
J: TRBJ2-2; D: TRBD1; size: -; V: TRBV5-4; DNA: TGTGCCAGCAGCCCCCGCCCCTCGGGACAGGGGCCCACCGGGGAGCTGTTTTTT; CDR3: CASSPRPSGQGPTGELFF
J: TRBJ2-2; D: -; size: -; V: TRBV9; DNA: TGTGCCAGCAGCGTAGCCGGACTTACCGGGGAGCTGTTTTTT; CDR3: CASSVAGLTGELFF
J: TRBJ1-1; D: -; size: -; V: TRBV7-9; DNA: TGTGCCAGCAGCTTACAAGAGAACACTGAAGCTTTCTTT; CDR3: CASSLQENTEAFF
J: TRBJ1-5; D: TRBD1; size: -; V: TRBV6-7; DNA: TGTGCCACCTCCGTCCCGGGACAGGAAGATCAGCCCCAGCATTTT; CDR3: CATSVPGQEDQPQHF
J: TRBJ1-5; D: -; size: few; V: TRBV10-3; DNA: TGTGCCATCAGTGAGGGTGGAAGTAGCAATCAGCCCCAGCATTTT; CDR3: CAISEGGSSNQPQHF
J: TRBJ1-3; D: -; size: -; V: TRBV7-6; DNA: TGTGCCAGCAGCCCTCAAGATGAGGCCGCTGGAAACACCATATATTTT; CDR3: CASSPQDEAAGNTIYF
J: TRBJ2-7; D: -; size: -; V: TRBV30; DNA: TGTGCCTGGAGTACAGGGGGGGGTTACGAGCAGTACTTC; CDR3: CAWSTGGGYEQYF
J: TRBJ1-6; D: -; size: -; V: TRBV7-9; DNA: TGTGCCAGCAGTCTAAAATCGAGGGGAGAGGGGGCCCTCCACTTT; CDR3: CASSLKSRGEGALHF
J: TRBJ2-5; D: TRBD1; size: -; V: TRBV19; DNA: TGTGCCAGTAGTGTCCCTGGCAGGGGGCAAGAGACCCAGTACTTC; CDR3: CASSVPGRGQETQYF
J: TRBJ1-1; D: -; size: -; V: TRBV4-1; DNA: TGCGCCAGCAGCCAAGCTGACAGACAAACTGAAGCTTTCTTT; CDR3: CASSQADRQTEAFF
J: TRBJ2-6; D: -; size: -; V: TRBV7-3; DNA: TGTGCCAGCAGCTTGGACCACTCTGGGGCCAACGTCCTGACTTTC; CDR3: CASSLDHSGANVLTF
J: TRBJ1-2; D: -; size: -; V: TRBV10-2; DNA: TGCGCCAGCAGTGAGTCCCGGGGGCAGTTAGCTAACTATGGCTACACCTTC; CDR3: CASSESRGQLANYGYTF
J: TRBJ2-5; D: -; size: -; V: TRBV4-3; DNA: TGCGCCAGCAGCCAAGGTAGCCTGGAGGCGACCCAGTACTTC; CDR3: CASSQGSLEATQYF
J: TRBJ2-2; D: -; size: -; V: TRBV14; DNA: TGTGCCAGCAGCCAAGATCTAGATGTAGCCGCCGGGGAGCTGTTTTTT; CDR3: CASSQDLDVAAGELFF
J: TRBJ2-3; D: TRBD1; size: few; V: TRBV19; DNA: TGTGCCAGTAGTACCCGGGACAGTAAACAGTATTTT; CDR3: CASSTRDSKQYF
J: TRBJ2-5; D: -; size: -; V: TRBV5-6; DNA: TGTGCCAGCAGCTTGGTCTGGGGTCCAGAGACCCAGTACTTC; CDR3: CASSLVWGPETQYF
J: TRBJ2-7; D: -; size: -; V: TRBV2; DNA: TGTGCCAGCGAGGGGGTTGGTGTGTGGCAACAAACTCCCGGGCAGTACTTC; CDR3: CASEGVGVWQQTPGQYF
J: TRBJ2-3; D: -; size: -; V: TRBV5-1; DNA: TGCGCCAGCAGCCCTGGGGGCCAATTATCAGATACGCAGTATTTT; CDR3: CASSPGGQLSDTQYF
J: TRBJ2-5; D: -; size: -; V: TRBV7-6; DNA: TGTGCCAGCAGCTTGTGGGGGGCGAGAGAACGACAAGAGACCCAGTACTTC; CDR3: CASSLWGARERQETQYF
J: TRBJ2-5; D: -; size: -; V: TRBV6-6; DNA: TGTGCCAGCGGGACGGACCAAGAGACCCAGTACTTC; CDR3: CASGTDQETQYF
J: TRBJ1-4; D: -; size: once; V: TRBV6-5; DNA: TGTGCCAGCAGTTACTCGATAACAACTAATGAAAAACTGTTTTTT; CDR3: CASSYSITTNEKLFF
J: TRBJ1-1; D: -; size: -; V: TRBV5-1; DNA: TGCGCCAGCAGCTCCCTTATAGGGGGGACTGAAGCTTTCTTT; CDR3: CASSSLIGGTEAFF
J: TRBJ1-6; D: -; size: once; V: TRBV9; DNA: TGTGCCAGCAGCGTAGGTGGTAGTACTTCACCCCTCCACTTT; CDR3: CASSVGGSTSPLHF
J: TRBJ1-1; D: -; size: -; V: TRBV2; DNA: TGTGCCAGCAGTGGGGAGACACCCCGACTAGGCACTGAAGCTTTCTTT; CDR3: CASSGETPRLGTEAFF
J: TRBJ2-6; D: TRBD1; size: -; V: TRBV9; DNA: TGTGCCAGCAGCGGAACCCCCTTCAGGGGGCAGGGGGCCAACGTCCTGACTTTC; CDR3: CASSGTPFRGQGANVLTF
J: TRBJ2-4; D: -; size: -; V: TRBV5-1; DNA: TGCGCCAGCAGCAGCAGTCTATCAGAAGGGTCCCCAGCCAAAAACATTCAGTACTTC; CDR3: CASSSSLSEGSPAKNIQYF
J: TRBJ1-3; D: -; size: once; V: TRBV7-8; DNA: TGTGCCAGCAGCTTAGAGGGGTGGGCCTCTGGAAACACCATATATTTT; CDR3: CASSLEGWASGNTIYF
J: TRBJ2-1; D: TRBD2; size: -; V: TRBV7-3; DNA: TGTGCCAGCAGCCCGCGGGGGGGCGATGAGCAGTTCTTC; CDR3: CASSPRGGDEQFF
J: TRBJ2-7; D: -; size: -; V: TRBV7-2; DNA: TGTGCCAGCAGCTTAGGTCCGGAACGGAACGAGCAGTACTTC; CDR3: CASSLGPERNEQYF
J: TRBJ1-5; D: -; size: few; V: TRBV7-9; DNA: TGTGCCAGCAGCTTGGAAGGGCGGCAGCCCCAGCATTTT; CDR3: CASSLEGRQPQHF
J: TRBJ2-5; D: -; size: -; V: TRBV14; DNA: TGTGCCAGCAGCCAAGATTGGAGGGGCCCCACCCAAGAGACCCAGTACTTC; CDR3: CASSQDWRGPTQETQYF
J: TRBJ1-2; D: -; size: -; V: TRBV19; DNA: TGTGCCAGTAGTAGCTCGGGGCCTGGCTATGGCTACACCTTC; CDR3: CASSSSGPGYGYTF
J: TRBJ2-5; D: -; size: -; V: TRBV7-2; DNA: TGTGCCAGCAGCCCGAAAGGAGAGACCCAGTACTTC; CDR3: CASSPKGETQYF
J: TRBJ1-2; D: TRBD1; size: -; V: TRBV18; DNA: TGTGCCAGCTCACCATCGGCAGGGGGTAACTATGGCTACACCTTC; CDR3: CASSPSAGGNYGYTF
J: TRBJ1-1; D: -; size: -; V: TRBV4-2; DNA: TGTGCCAGCAGCCCAGTAGAGGCAGGGAACCCTGAAGCTTTCTTT; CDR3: CASSPVEAGNPEAFF